Listed below are T cell receptor beta chains from one sample, sequenced in a study of patients and donors after allogeneic stem cell transplantation. TCRdb processed the RT-PCR reads anew with MiXCR; each CDR3 protein has one entry. The sample carries some 40,000 distinct CDR3 sequences, under 35% recorded once. Source material: blood, either unsorted or a sorted T cell fraction (not recorded which). Every receptor here comes from a human donor who was either an allogeneic HSCT recipient or a stem cell or donor lymphocyte infusion donor (not recorded which). It is not recorded whose cells these are; they may come from a transplant donor. The CDR3 runs from the conserved cysteine through the conserved F or W. The order of the fields is CDR3 DNA, CDR3 protein, J gene, D gene, V gene, clone size. A D gene is named only where the DNA matches it firmly. For some rows the clone size is stated as once, few or many, or as a class when expanded; others skip it.

TGTGCCAGCAGTTTAGCCCGTGTGGAAAACGAGCAGTACTTC	CASSLARVENEQYF	TRBJ2-7	NA	TRBV12-3/TRBV12-4	NA
TGTGCCACCGGGACCTCCTACGAGCAGTACTTC	CATGTSYEQYF	TRBJ2-7	NA	TRBV28	NA
TGTGCCAGCAGGCAACCTGGTTCACCCCTCCACTTT	CASRQPGSPLHF	TRBJ1-6	NA	TRBV12-3/TRBV12-4	NA
TGTGCCAGCAGGGTCCAGGTCAATCAGCCCCAGCATTTT	CASRVQVNQPQHF	TRBJ1-5	NA	TRBV7-2	few
TGTGCCAGCAGCGTAGATCCCAGAGAGACCCAGTACTTC	CASSVDPRETQYF	TRBJ2-5	NA	TRBV9	few
TGTGCCATCAGTGAGACAGGGGGCTCTTACGAGCAGTACTTC	CAISETGGSYEQYF	TRBJ2-7	TRBD1	TRBV10-3	NA
TGTGCCAGCAGTTACGGGCGGGGTCTTCTCGGAAATGAGCAGTTCTTC	CASSYGRGLLGNEQFF	TRBJ2-1	NA	TRBV6-2/TRBV6-3	NA
TGCGCCAGCAGCTTGGCCGAAAGAGCGGAACTTCGCCATTCTAGCACAGATACGCAGTATTTT	CASSLAERAELRHSSTDTQYF	TRBJ2-3	NA	TRBV5-1	NA
TGTGCCAGCGGAGGTTGGGAGACCCAGTACTTC	CASGGWETQYF	TRBJ2-5	NA	TRBV6-2/TRBV6-3	few
TGCGCCAGCAGCTTGGAGGGACAGGGAGTCGGCACCGGGGAGCTGTTTTTT	CASSLEGQGVGTGELFF	TRBJ2-2	TRBD1	TRBV5-1	few
TGCAGCGTTGAACCACGAGATAACTATGGCTACACCTTC	CSVEPRDNYGYTF	TRBJ1-2	NA	TRBV29-1	few
TGTGCCAGCAGTTCTCCGGCCCTACCCTCCAATGAGCAGTTCTTC	CASSSPALPSNEQFF	TRBJ2-1	NA	TRBV28	NA
TGTGCCACCAGTGATCCCCTAGTCTTGCTTGATGAGCAGTTCTTC	CATSDPLVLLDEQFF	TRBJ2-1	NA	TRBV24-1	NA
TGTGCCAGCAGTTCCGCCGGGCTAGCCGAGAGAGACATTCAGTACTTC	CASSSAGLAERDIQYF	TRBJ2-4	NA	TRBV28	NA
TGTGCCAGCAGCCTCGGACAGGTCCCGGGTGGCTACACCTTC	CASSLGQVPGGYTF	TRBJ1-2	TRBD1	TRBV7-9	NA
TGTGCCAGCAGTTTAGCGGGAGGGGCGCCGGGGGGCTACACCTTC	CASSLAGGAPGGYTF	TRBJ1-2	NA	TRBV12-3/TRBV12-4	few
TGTGCCAGCAGCTTAACAGGGGGCTACGAGCAGTACTTC	CASSLTGGYEQYF	TRBJ2-7	TRBD1	TRBV5-6	NA
TGTGCCAGCAGTATCCTGGGACCCCCGGCGAACACCGGGGAGCTGTTTTTT	CASSILGPPANTGELFF	TRBJ2-2	NA	TRBV12-3/TRBV12-4	once
TGTGCCAGCAGAAACGTCGATACGCAGTATTTT	CASRNVDTQYF	TRBJ2-3	NA	TRBV27	NA
TGCAGCGTCGGGAGGGACTTCTACGAGCAGTACTTC	CSVGRDFYEQYF	TRBJ2-7	TRBD2	TRBV29-1	NA
TGTGCCAGCAGTTTTCCCCGGACCCATAGTAGCGAGCAGTACTTC	CASSFPRTHSSEQYF	TRBJ2-7	NA	TRBV28	few
TGTGCCAGCAGCTATAACAAGGGGTTTACCACTGAAGCTTTCTTT	CASSYNKGFTTEAFF	TRBJ1-1	NA	TRBV27	few
TGTGCCAGCAGCTTAATGACAAGCTCCTACAATGAGCAGTTCTTC	CASSLMTSSYNEQFF	TRBJ2-1	NA	TRBV7-2	NA
TGTGCCAGCAGCCAGGGCGCAGGACGGTACACTGAAGCTTTCTTT	CASSQGAGRYTEAFF	TRBJ1-1	NA	TRBV11-3	NA
TGCAGCGTTGAAATGTGGCCCCAAGAGACCCAGTACTTC	CSVEMWPQETQYF	TRBJ2-5	NA	TRBV29-1	NA
TGCGCCAGCAGCCATAACCGGGACAACACTGAAGCTTTCTTT	CASSHNRDNTEAFF	TRBJ1-1	NA	TRBV4-3	NA
TGTGCCAGCAGCCAACTAGCTGGAACCACAGATACGCAGTATTTT	CASSQLAGTTDTQYF	TRBJ2-3	NA	TRBV3-1	few
TGCGCCAGCAGCCATACCCTTACAGGGGGCTTTTCACCCCTCCACTTT	CASSHTLTGGFSPLHF	TRBJ1-6	TRBD1	TRBV4-1	NA
TGTGCCAGCAGCTTTTCGACTGGTAGCAATCAGCCCCAGCATTTT	CASSFSTGSNQPQHF	TRBJ1-5	NA	TRBV12-3/TRBV12-4	few
TGTGCCAGCAGTTCTGGGACAGGACGAACGTACAATGAGCAGTTCTTC	CASSSGTGRTYNEQFF	TRBJ2-1	TRBD1	TRBV12-3/TRBV12-4	NA